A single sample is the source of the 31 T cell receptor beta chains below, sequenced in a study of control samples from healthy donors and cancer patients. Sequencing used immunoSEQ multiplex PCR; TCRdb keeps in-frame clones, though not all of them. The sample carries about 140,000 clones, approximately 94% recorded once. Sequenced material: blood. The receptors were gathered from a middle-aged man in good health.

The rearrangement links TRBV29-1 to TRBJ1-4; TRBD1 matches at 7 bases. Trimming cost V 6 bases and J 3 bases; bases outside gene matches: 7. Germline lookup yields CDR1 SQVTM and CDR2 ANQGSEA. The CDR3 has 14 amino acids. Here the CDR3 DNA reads TGCAGCGTCGAAAACAGGGGTGCTAATGAAAAACTGTTTTTT. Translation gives CSVENRGANEKLFF.

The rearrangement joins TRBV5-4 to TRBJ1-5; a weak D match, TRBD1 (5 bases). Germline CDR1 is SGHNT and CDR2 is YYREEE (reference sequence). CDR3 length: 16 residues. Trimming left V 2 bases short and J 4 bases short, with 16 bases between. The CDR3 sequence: CASSFHPGDGNQPQHF. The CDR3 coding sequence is TGTGCCAGCAGCTTCCACCCGGGGGACGGAAATCAGCCCCAGCATTTT.

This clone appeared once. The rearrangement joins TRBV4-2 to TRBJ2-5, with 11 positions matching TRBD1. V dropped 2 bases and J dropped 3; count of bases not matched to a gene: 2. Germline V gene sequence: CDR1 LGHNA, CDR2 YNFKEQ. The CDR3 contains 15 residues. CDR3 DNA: TGTGCCAGCAGCCAACCGGGACAGGGGGAAGAGACCCAGTACTTC. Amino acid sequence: CASSQPGQGEETQYF.

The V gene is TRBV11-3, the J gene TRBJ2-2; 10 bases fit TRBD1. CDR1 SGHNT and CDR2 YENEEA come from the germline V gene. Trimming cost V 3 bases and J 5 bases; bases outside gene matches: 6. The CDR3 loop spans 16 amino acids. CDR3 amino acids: CASSLGQGNPTGELFF. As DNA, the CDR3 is TGTGCCAGCAGCTTGGGACAGGGGAATCCTACCGGGGAGCTGTTTTTT.

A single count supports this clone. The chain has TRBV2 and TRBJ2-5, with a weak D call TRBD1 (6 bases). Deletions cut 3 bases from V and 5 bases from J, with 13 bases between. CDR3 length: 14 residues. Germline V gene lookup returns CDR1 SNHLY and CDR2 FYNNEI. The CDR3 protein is CASSEIQGGETQYF. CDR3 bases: TGTGCCAGCAGTGAGATACAGGGTGGTGAGACCCAGTACTTC. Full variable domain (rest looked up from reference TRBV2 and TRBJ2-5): EPEVTQTPSHQVTQMGQEVILRCVPISNHLYFYWYRQILGQKVEFLVSFYNNEISEKSEIFDDQFSVERPDGSNFTLKIRSTKLEDSAMYFCASSEIQGGETQYFGPGTRLLVL.

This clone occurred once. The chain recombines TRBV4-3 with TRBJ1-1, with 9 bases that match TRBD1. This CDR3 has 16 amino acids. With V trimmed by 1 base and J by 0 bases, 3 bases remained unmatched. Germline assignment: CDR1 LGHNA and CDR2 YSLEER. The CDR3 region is CASSQGQGEVNTEAFF. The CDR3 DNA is TGCGCCAGCAGCCAAGGACAGGGGGAGGTGAACACTGAAGCTTTCTTT.

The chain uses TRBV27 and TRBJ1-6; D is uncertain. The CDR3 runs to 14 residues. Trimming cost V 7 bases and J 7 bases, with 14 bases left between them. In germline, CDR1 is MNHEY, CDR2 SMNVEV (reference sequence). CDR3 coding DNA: TGTGCCAGCACCCCCCGGGCCTTGAATTCACCCCTCCACTTT. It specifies CASTPRALNSPLHF.

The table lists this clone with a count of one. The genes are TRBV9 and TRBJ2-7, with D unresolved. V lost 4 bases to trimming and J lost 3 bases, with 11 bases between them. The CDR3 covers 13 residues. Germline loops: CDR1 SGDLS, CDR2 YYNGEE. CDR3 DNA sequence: TGTGCCAGCAGCTCTCGAGATAACTACGAGCAGTACTTC. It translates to CASSSRDNYEQYF.

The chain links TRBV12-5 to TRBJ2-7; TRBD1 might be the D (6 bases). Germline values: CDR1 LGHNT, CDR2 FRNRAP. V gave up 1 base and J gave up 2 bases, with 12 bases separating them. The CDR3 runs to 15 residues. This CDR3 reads CASGLGWTAAYEQYF. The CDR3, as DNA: TGTGCTAGTGGTTTGGGGTGGACAGCGGCCTACGAGCAGTACTTC.

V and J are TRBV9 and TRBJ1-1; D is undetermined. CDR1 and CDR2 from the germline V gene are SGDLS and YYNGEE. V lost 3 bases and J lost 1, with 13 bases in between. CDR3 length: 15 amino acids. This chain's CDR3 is CASSAHQTANTEAFF. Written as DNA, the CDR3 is TGTGCCAGCAGCGCACACCAAACGGCGAACACTGAAGCTTTCTTT.

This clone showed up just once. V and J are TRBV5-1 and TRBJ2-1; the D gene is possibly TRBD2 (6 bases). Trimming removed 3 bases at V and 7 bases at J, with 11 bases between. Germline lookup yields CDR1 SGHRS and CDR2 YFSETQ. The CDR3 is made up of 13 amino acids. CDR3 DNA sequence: TGCGCCAGCAGCTGGGGCGGGGAAAATGAGCAGTTCTTC. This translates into CASSWGGENEQFF.

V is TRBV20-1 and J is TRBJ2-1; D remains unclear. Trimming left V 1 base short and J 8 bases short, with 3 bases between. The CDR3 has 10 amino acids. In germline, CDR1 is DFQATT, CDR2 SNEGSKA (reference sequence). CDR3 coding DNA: TGCAGTGCTAGAGTCGATGAGCAGTTCTTC. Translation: CSARVDEQFF.

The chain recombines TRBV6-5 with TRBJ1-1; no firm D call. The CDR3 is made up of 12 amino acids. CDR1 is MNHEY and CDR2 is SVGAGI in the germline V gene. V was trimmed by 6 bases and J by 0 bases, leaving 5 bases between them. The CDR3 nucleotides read TGTGCCAGCAGAACCATGAACACTGAAGCTTTCTTT. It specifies CASRTMNTEAFF.

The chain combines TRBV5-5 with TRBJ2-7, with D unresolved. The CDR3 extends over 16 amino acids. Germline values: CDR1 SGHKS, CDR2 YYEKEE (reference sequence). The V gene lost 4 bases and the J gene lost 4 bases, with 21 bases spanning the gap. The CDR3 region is CASSAEVAAQTYEQYF. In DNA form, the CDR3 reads TGTGCCAGCAGCGCCGAGGTGGCGGCTCAGACTTACGAGCAGTACTTC.

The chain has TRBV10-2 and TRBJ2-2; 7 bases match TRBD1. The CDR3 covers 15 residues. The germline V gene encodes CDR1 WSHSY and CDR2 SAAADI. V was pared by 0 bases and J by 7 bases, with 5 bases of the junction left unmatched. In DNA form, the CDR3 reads TGCGCCAGCAGTGAGTCCTTAGGGGGCAGCGGGGAGCTGTTTTTT. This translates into CASSESLGGSGELFF.

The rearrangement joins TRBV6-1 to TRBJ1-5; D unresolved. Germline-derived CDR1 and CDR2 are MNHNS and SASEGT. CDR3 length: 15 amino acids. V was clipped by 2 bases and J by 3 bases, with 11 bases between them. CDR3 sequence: CASSETSDPNQPQHF. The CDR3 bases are TGTGCCAGCAGTGAAACATCAGACCCCAATCAGCCCCAGCATTTT.

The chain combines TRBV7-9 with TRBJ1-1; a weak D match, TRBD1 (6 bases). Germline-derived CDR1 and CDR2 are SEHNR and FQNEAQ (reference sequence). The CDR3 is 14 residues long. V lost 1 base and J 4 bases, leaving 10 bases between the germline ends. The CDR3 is CASSLVGGTTEAFF. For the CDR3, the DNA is TGTGCCAGCAGCTTAGTAGGGGGTACCACTGAAGCTTTCTTT. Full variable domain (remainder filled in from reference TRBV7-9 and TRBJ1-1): DTGVSQNPRHKITKRGQNVTFRCDPISEHNRLYWYRQTLGQGPEFLTYFQNEAQLEKSRLLSDRFSAERPKGSFSTLEIQRTEQGDSAMYLCASSLVGGTTEAFFGQGTRLTVV.

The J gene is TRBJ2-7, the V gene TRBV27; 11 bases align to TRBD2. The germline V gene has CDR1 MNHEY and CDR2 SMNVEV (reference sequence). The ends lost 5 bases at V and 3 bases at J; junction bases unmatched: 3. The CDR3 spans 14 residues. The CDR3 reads CASSHTSGSYEQYF. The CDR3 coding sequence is TGTGCCAGCAGTCACACTAGCGGGAGCTACGAGCAGTACTTC.

The CDR3 is CASSQDRTGAITDTQYF. CDR3 bases: TGCGCCAGCAGCCAAGATCGTACGGGGGCTATAACAGATACGCAGTATTTT. The rearrangement uses TRBV4-3 and TRBJ2-3; D is possibly TRBD1 or TRBD2 (6 bases each). V lost 0 bases to trimming and J lost 3 bases, with 16 bases between them. This CDR3 spans 17 amino acids. In germline, CDR1 is LGHNA, CDR2 YSLEER.

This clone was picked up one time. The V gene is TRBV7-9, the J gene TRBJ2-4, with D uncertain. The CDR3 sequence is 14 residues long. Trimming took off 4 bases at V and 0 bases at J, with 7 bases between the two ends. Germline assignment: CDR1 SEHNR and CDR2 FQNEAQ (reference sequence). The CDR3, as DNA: TGTGCCAGCAGCTGGGAACTAGCCAAAAACATTCAGTACTTC. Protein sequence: CASSWELAKNIQYF.

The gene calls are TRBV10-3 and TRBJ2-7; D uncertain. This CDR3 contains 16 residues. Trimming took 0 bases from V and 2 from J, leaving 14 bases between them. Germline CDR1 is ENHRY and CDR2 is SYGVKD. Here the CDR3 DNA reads TGTGCCATCAGTGAGTCGAACTTCTGGGGTCCCTACGAGCAGTACTTC. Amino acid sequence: CAISESNFWGPYEQYF.

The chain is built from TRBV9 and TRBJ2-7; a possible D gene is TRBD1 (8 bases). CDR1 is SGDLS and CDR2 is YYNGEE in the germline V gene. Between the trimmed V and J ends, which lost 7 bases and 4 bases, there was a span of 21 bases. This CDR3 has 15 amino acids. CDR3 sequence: CASSATGGGFYEQYF. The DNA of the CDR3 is TGTGCCAGCTCCGCCACAGGGGGGGGGTTTTACGAGCAGTACTTC.

In DNA form, the CDR3 reads TGTGCCAGCAGTCACCGGGGACTGTTCTACGAGCAGTACTTC. Translation gives CASSHRGLFYEQYF. J is TRBJ2-7 and V is TRBV6-2 or TRBV6-3; D perhaps matches TRBD2 (6 bases). This CDR3 spans 14 amino acids. V gave up 5 bases and J gave up 3 bases, with 14 bases separating them. CDR1 and CDR2 from the germline V gene are MNHEY and SVGEGT.

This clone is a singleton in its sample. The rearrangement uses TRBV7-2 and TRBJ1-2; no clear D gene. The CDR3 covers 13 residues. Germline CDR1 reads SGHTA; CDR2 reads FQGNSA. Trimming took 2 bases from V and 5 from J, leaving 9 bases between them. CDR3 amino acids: CASSLNSRYGYTF. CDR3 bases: TGTGCCAGCAGCTTAAACAGTCGGTATGGCTACACCTTC.

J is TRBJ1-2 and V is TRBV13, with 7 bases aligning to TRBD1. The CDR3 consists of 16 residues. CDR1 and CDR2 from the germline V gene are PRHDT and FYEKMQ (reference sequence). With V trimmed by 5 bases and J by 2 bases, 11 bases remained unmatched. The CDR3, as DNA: TGTGCCAGCAGCACTTTAGGACAGGAGCTGAACTATGGCTACACCTTC. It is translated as CASSTLGQELNYGYTF.

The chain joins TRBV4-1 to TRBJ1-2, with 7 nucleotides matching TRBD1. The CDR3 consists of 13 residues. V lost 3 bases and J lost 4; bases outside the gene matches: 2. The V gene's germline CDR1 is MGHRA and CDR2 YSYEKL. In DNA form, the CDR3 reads TGCGCCAGCAGCCAGGCAGGGGGCTATGGCTACACCTTC. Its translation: CASSQAGGYGYTF.

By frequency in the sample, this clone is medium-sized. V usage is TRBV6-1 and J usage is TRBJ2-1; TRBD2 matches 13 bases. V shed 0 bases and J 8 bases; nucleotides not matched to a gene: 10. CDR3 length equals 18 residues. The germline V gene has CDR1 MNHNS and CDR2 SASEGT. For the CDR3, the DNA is TGTGCCAGCAGTGAAGCACTAGCGGGAGGGGGCGGGTTCGATGAGCAGTTCTTC. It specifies CASSEALAGGGGFDEQFF.

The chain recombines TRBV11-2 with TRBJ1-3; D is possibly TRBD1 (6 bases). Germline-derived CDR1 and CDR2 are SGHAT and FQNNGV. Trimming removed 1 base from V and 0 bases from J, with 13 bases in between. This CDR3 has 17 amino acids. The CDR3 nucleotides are TGTGCCAGCAGCTTAGTCGGACAGAGCGGCTCTGGAAACACCATATATTTT. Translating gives CASSLVGQSGSGNTIYF. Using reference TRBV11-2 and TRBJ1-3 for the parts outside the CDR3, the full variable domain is EAGVAQSPRYKIIEKRQSVAFWCNPISGHATLYWYQQILGQGPKLLIQFQNNGVVDDSQLPKDRFSAERLKGVDSTLKIQPAKLEDSAVYLCASSLVGQSGSGNTIYFGEGSWLTVV.

The DNA of the CDR3 is TGTGCCAGCAGGAGGGACCCTTCCACCGGGGAGCTGTTTTTT. This sequence encodes CASRRDPSTGELFF. This chain uses TRBV14 with TRBJ2-2, with D tentatively TRBD1 or TRBD2 (5 bases each). V gave up 6 bases and J gave up 4 bases, with 12 bases separating them. Germline loops: CDR1 SGHDN, CDR2 FVKESK. The CDR3 contains 14 residues.

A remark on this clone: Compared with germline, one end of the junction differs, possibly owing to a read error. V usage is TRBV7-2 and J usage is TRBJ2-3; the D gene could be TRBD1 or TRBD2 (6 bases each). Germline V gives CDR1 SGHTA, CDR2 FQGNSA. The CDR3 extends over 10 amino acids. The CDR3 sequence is CASSLGGAVF. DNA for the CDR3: TGTGCCAGCAGCTTAGGGGGGGCCGTATTT.

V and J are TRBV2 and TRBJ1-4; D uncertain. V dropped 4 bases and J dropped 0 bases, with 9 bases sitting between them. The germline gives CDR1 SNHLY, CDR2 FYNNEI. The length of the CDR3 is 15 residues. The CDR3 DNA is TGTGCCAGCAGTGGATCAGGTGCAACTAATGAAAAACTGTTTTTT. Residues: CASSGSGATNEKLFF.